A selection of T cell receptor beta chains follows, all from one sample in a study of blood T cell repertoires in COVID-19. Generated by immunoSEQ multiplex PCR, the TCRdb table keeps only in-frame clones and is missing some. The sample includes some 350,000 clones, around 86% of them seen just once. The material sequenced was peripheral blood. The source of these receptors is a human donor in a cohort sampled during active COVID-19. The CDR3 runs from the conserved cysteine through the conserved F or W. D genes are given only for firm matches. Clone size, where shown, is once, few, many, or a class for clones that have expanded.

V gene	D gene	J gene	clone size	CDR3 protein	CDR3 DNA
TRBV7-9	.	TRBJ2-7	.	CASSSGSPYEQYF	TGTGCCAGCAGTTCCGGGAGCCCCTACGAGCAGTACTTC
TRBV6-5	.	TRBJ2-2	.	CASRRQAGELFF	TGTGCCAGCAGACGACAGGCCGGGGAGCTGTTTTTT
TRBV7-8	TRBD2	TRBJ2-1	.	CASSLAMIGGRGDNEQFF	TGTGCCAGCAGCTTAGCGATGATCGGCGGGAGGGGGGATAATGAGCAGTTCTTC
TRBV5-4	.	TRBJ1-4	.	CASSLSKGTNEKLFF	TGTGCCAGCAGCCTTAGCAAAGGAACTAATGAAAAACTGTTTTTT
TRBV5-6	TRBD1	TRBJ2-5	.	CASRTGYQETQYF	TGTGCCAGCAGGACAGGGTACCAAGAGACCCAGTACTTC
TRBV27	.	TRBJ1-5	.	CASSLRQGLSQPQHF	TGTGCCAGCAGTTTAAGGCAGGGGCTCAGTCAGCCCCAGCATTTT
TRBV5-1	.	TRBJ1-3	.	CASSLQQDSGNTIYF	TGCGCCAGCAGCTTGCAACAGGACTCTGGAAACACCATATATTTT
TRBV11-3	.	TRBJ1-1	.	CASSLDGRGEAFF	TGTGCCAGCAGCTTAGATGGGAGAGGTGAAGCTTTCTTT
TRBV28	TRBD2	TRBJ2-5	.	CASTSRGLAKGTQYF	TGTGCCAGCACTTCCCGGGGACTAGCGAAGGGGACCCAGTACTTC
TRBV10-2	.	TRBJ2-1	few	CASSESFGGSYNEQFF	TGCGCCAGCAGTGAGTCGTTCGGCGGCTCCTACAATGAGCAGTTCTTC
TRBV29-1	TRBD1	TRBJ2-7	.	CSVEGQGGSYEQYF	TGCAGCGTTGAGGGACAGGGGGGATCCTACGAGCAGTACTTC
TRBV6-1	.	TRBJ2-5	few	CASSELSGEQETQYF	TGTGCCAGCAGTGAACTCAGCGGAGAACAAGAGACCCAGTACTTC
TRBV11-2	TRBD2	TRBJ2-5	once	CASSRQREGRGGQETQYF	TGTGCCAGCAGCCGACAGCGGGAGGGCCGGGGGGGACAAGAGACCCAGTACTTC
TRBV27	.	TRBJ2-1	.	CASSLSGNEQFF	TGTGCCAGCAGTTTATCCGGTAATGAGCAGTTCTTC
TRBV30	.	TRBJ1-1	.	CAWRGRVNTEAFF	TGTGCCTGGAGAGGGAGGGTAAACACTGAAGCTTTCTTT
TRBV5-4	.	TRBJ2-1	.	CASSFVKGSKNEQFF	TGTGCCAGCAGCTTCGTCAAGGGGTCGAAAAATGAGCAGTTCTTC
TRBV6-5	TRBD1	TRBJ1-3	.	CASSYSDRGFFNTIYF	TGTGCCAGCAGTTACTCGGACAGGGGCTTCTTTAACACCATATATTTT
TRBV7-8	TRBD2	TRBJ2-3	.	CASSGTSGTDTQYF	TGTGCCAGCAGCGGGACTAGCGGCACAGATACGCAGTATTTT
TRBV30	.	TRBJ2-2	.	CAWVGVSNTGELFF	TGTGCCTGGGTCGGAGTATCGAACACCGGGGAGCTGTTTTTT
TRBV4-1	.	TRBJ1-3	.	CASSQGLDGNTIYF	TGCGCCAGCAGCCAAGGGCTAGACGGAAACACCATATATTTT
TRBV5-4	TRBD1	TRBJ2-2	.	CASSPRTGTNTGELFF	TGTGCCAGCAGCCCAAGGACAGGGACGAACACCGGGGAGCTGTTTTTT
TRBV6-5	TRBD1	TRBJ2-2	.	CASRWDRGNTGELFF	TGTGCCAGCAGATGGGACAGGGGGAACACCGGGGAGCTGTTTTTT
TRBV4-1	.	TRBJ1-2	.	CASSPVFGFHFGYTF	TGCGCCAGCAGCCCCGTCTTCGGGTTCCATTTTGGCTACACCTTC
TRBV5-1	TRBD1	TRBJ1-2	few	CASSPGTVLGGYTF	TGCGCCAGCAGCCCAGGGACAGTATTGGGCGGCTACACCTTC
TRBV10-3	TRBD1	TRBJ2-7	.	CAIKGQEYEQYF	TGTGCCATCAAGGGACAGGAGTACGAGCAGTACTTC
TRBV9	.	TRBJ2-7	.	CASSVADFSVDEQYF	TGTGCCAGCAGCGTAGCGGACTTTTCGGTCGACGAGCAGTACTTC
TRBV14	.	TRBJ2-3	.	CASSQGGPFTDTQYF	TGTGCCAGCAGCCAAGGTGGCCCATTCACAGATACGCAGTATTTT
TRBV9	TRBD1	TRBJ2-5	once	CASSVDGAGGEETQYF	TGTGCCAGCAGCGTAGACGGGGCAGGGGGCGAAGAGACCCAGTACTTC
TRBV2	.	TRBJ1-1	.	CASSEWGGAFF	TGTGCCAGCAGTGAATGGGGGGGAGCTTTCTTT
TRBV5-1	TRBD1	TRBJ2-1	.	CASSLVRGQGTYNEQFF	TGCGCCAGCAGCTTGGTTAGGGGACAGGGGACCTACAATGAGCAGTTCTTC
TRBV6-1	.	TRBJ2-7	.	CASSETYYEQYF	TGTGCCAGCAGTGAAACCTACTACGAGCAGTACTTC
TRBV3-1/TRBV3-2	TRBD1	TRBJ1-1	.	CASSRLGVPGQGFNTEAFF	TGTGCCAGCAGCCGACTGGGTGTACCGGGACAGGGGTTTAACACTGAAGCTTTCTTT
TRBV27	.	TRBJ1-2	.	CASSLSATANYGYTF	TGTGCCAGCAGTTTATCCGCGACAGCTAACTATGGCTACACCTTC
TRBV19	.	TRBJ1-1	.	CASTQGNTEAFF	TGTGCCAGTACACAGGGTAACACTGAAGCTTTCTTT
TRBV4-1	.	TRBJ1-5	few	CASSEAYSNQPQHF	TGCGCCAGCAGCGAGGCTTATAGCAATCAGCCCCAGCATTTT
TRBV2	TRBD2	TRBJ2-7	few	CASSSLAGGPYEQYF	TGTGCCAGCAGTTCCCTAGCGGGAGGGCCTTACGAGCAGTACTTC
TRBV10-3	TRBD2	TRBJ2-2	.	CAISESSGGAGELFF	TGTGCCATCAGTGAGTCGAGCGGGGGAGCCGGGGAGCTGTTTTTT
TRBV6-5	TRBD1	TRBJ1-2	once	CASRKPGGAHYGYTF	TGTGCCAGCAGAAAGCCAGGGGGCGCTCACTATGGCTACACCTTC
TRBV18	.	TRBJ2-5	.	CASSSRLPEMSGTQYF	TGTGCCAGCTCATCCCGACTACCTGAGATGAGTGGGACCCAGTACTTC
TRBV19	.	TRBJ2-5	.	CASSGGRQETQYF	TGTGCCAGTAGTGGGGGCCGCCAAGAGACCCAGTACTTC